Each of the 7 T cell receptor beta chains below was sequenced from the same sample in a study of T cell responses to AZD1222 COVID-19 vaccine. Assay used: immunoSEQ multiplex PCR; TCRdb lists only in-frame clones, some missing. The table shows 130,000 or so clones, with approximately 94% occurring only once. The starting material was peripheral blood, obtained on day 0 of AZD1222 vaccination. These receptors all stem from an adult in good health.

The rearrangement links TRBV4-2 to TRBJ1-2; possibly TRBD1 for D (5 bases). CDR1 and CDR2 (germline): LGHNA, YNFKEQ. V lost 0 bases, J lost 2 bases, and 13 bases lay in between. The CDR3 runs 16 residues. CDR3 in DNA: TGTGCCAGCAGCCAAGATTTGAGGGGCGAAAACTATGGCTACACCTTC. It encodes CASSQDLRGENYGYTF.

The chain combines TRBV11-2 with TRBJ1-1; D ambiguous. V was clipped by 1 base and J by 10 bases, with 16 bases between them. This CDR3 is built from 14 residues. Germline V gene sequence: CDR1 SGHAT, CDR2 FQNNGV. The CDR3 bases are TGTGCCAGCAGCTTAGCCGGCCAGAGGCGAGGAGCTTTCTTT. Encoded protein: CASSLAGQRRGAFF.

The J gene is TRBJ2-7, the V gene TRBV30; D uncertain. Germline lookup yields CDR1 GTSNPN and CDR2 SVGIG (reference sequence). Trimming cost V 5 bases and J 6 bases, with 23 bases left between them. The CDR3 runs 15 residues. As DNA, the CDR3 is TGTGCCTGGGCTCGCGGCTACCTGAACCTTGGCGAGCAGTACTTC. Translating gives CAWARGYLNLGEQYF.

The J gene is TRBJ2-7, the V gene TRBV2; D gene uncertain. The V end lost 8 bases, the J end lost 0 bases, and 14 bases lay between the germline ends. This CDR3 comprises 14 residues. Germline CDR1 reads SNHLY; CDR2 reads FYNNEI. The CDR3: CASRNWVTSYEQYF. The DNA of the CDR3 is TGTGCCAGCCGGAATTGGGTCACCTCCTACGAGCAGTACTTC.

The chain employs TRBV5-1 and TRBJ2-2, with a tentative D call TRBD2 (6 bases). V was pared by 7 bases and J by 0 bases, with 10 bases between. The CDR3 covers 14 residues. Germline V gene sequence: CDR1 SGHRS, CDR2 YFSETQ. CDR3 residues: CASLRDSNTGELFF. The CDR3, as DNA: TGCGCCAGCTTGAGGGACTCGAACACCGGGGAGCTGTTTTTT.

This clone was detected once. The chain is built from TRBV5-1 and TRBJ1-4; D uncertain. The CDR3 is 13 residues long. Per germline, CDR1 SGHRS and CDR2 YFSETQ. V was pared by 4 bases and J by 5 bases, with 9 bases between. The chain's CDR3 is CASSGMVNEKLFF. The CDR3 region has the DNA TGCGCCAGCAGCGGTATGGTAAATGAAAAACTGTTTTTT.

This sequence joins TRBV18 and TRBJ2-1, with a possible D match to TRBD1 (5 bases). V was trimmed by 3 bases and J by 9 bases, leaving 12 bases between them. The CDR3 is made up of 13 amino acids. The germline V gene encodes CDR1 KGHSH and CDR2 LQKENI. The CDR3 loop is CASSPGRVGEQFF. CDR3 DNA: TGTGCCAGCTCACCGGGCAGGGTGGGTGAGCAGTTCTTC.